The T cell receptor (beta chain) under discussion was sequenced for a study of cytomegalovirus exposure and HLA in healthy donors. In its sample, this clone was seen a few times. The antigen remains undetermined. The germline gives CDR1 MNHNS, CDR2 SASEGT. Trimming stripped 4 bases from V and 4 bases from J, with 17 bases between. This CDR3 has 16 amino acids. It was with 60 Vbeta and 13 Jbeta primers that the PCR ran. The protocol was immunoSEQ multiplex PCR, while the TCRdb copy is restricted to in-frame clones and leaves out a portion. This table holds around 120,000 clones, about 76% found once. General study points: Productive status was seen about 90% or about 30% of the time for most TCR beta V segments in an earlier analysis.

J is TRBJ2-4 and V is TRBV6-1; a weak D match, TRBD2 (6 bases). The sample comprised PBMCs. The source is a man aged 55 to 70 in good health and CMV-seropositive. The DNA for the CDR3 is TGTGCCAGCAGTGGCCCTATTGCGGGAACAAAAAACATTCAGTACTTC. It encodes CASSGPIAGTKNIQYF.